These 5 T cell receptor beta chains originate from one sample sequenced in a study of blood T cell repertoires in COVID-19. TCRdb's table, derived via immunoSEQ multiplex PCR, lists solely in-frame clones and lacks some. The sample records a few hundred thousand clones, just over 85% being singletons. The sequenced material came from peripheral blood. The receptors come from a woman under 40 with active or convalescent COVID-19.

CDR3 loop: CASSFSENTEAFF. For the CDR3, the DNA is TGTGCCAGCAGCTTTAGCGAGAACACTGAAGCTTTCTTT. The gene calls are TRBV7-2 and TRBJ1-1; D not certain. Trimming shortened V by 3 bases and J by 1 base, and 6 bases separated the two germline ends. The CDR3 loop spans 13 amino acids. In germline, CDR1 is SGHTA, CDR2 FQGNSA.

This rearrangement joins TRBV30 to TRBJ1-2; weak D call: TRBD1 (6 bases). The germline V gene encodes CDR1 GTSNPN and CDR2 SVGIG (reference sequence). The CDR3 covers 14 residues. Deletions cut 3 bases from V and 6 bases from J, with 17 bases between. This CDR3 reads CAWRPAGTPNGYTF. CDR3 bases: TGTGCCTGGAGACCAGCCGGGACACCAAATGGCTACACCTTC.

The V and J genes are TRBV15 and TRBJ1-5, with 7 nucleotides matching TRBD1. The germline V gene encodes CDR1 LNHNV and CDR2 YYDKDF (reference sequence). V trimming: 1 base; J trimming: 7 bases; junction bases outside the gene matches: 4. The CDR3 is 14 residues long. The CDR3 region is CATSRVAGGQPQHF. As DNA, the CDR3 is TGTGCCACCAGCAGAGTGGCAGGGGGACAGCCCCAGCATTTT. Variable domain in full (rest from reference TRBV15 and TRBJ1-5): DAMVIQNPRYQVTQFGKPVTLSCSQTLNHNVMYWYQQKSSQAPKLLFHYYDKDFNNEADTPDNFQSRRPNTSFCFLDIRSPGLGDTAMYLCATSRVAGGQPQHFGDGTRLSIL.

The V call is TRBV18, the J call TRBJ2-7; tentative D call: TRBD2 (5 bases). V was shortened by 6 bases and J by 2 bases, with 20 bases between the two germline ends. CDR1 KGHSH and CDR2 LQKENI come from the germline V gene. The CDR3 loop spans 16 amino acids. Here the CDR3 DNA reads TGTGCCAGCTCTCAGACCTCATACGGGGAGACCTACGAGCAGTACTTC. It codes for CASSQTSYGETYEQYF.

This chain connects TRBV7-2 to TRBJ2-7; a weak D match, TRBD1 (6 bases). CDR3 length: 13 amino acids. Germline lookup yields CDR1 SGHTA and CDR2 FQGNSA. The V gene lost 4 bases and the J gene lost 6 bases, with 13 bases spanning the gap. The CDR3 spells CASSWDTYGEQYF. CDR3 nucleotide sequence: TGTGCCAGCAGCTGGGACACCTACGGCGAGCAGTACTTC. The entire variable domain, with the rest obtained from reference TRBV7-2 and TRBJ2-7, is as follows: GAGVSQSPSNKVTEKGKDVELRCDPISGHTALYWYRQSLGQGLEFLIYFQGNSAPDKSGLPSDRFSAERTGGSVSTLTIQRTQQEDSAVYLCASSWDTYGEQYFGPGTRLTVT.